This T cell receptor (beta chain) came from a study of T cell responses to AZD1222 COVID-19 vaccine. The study, taken as a whole, reports: Repertoires in all cases were sampled only once the peak T cell response had passed. Across the whole spike, CD4 TCRs peaked at regions 160-218 and 743-854.

The CDR3 contains 13 residues. V lost 1 base and J lost 5, with 8 bases in between. The germline CDR1 and CDR2 sequences are SNHLY and FYNNEI. A remark on this clone: No antigen is known for it.

TCRdb keeps only in-frame clones here, not all; method: immunoSEQ multiplex PCR. The table lists 55,000 to 75,000 clones, approximately 79% of them singletons. J is TRBJ1-1 and V is TRBV2; D is undetermined. The sequenced sample was peripheral blood, obtained on day 0 of MenACWY control vaccination. This TCR derives from an adult in good health. Here the CDR3 reads CASSEVVGTEAFF. In nucleotides, the CDR3 is TGTGCCAGCAGTGAAGTAGTAGGGACTGAAGCTTTCTTT.